These 17 T cell receptor beta chains originate from one sample sequenced in a study of blood T cell repertoires in COVID-19. The assay was immunoSEQ multiplex PCR, and TCRdb's table has in-frame clones only and misses some. This sample has about 310,000 clones, with around 87% found just once. Sequenced: peripheral blood. The receptor source for this set is a man aged 70 or older with acute or convalescent COVID-19.

The rearrangement uses TRBV18 and TRBJ1-5; D is uncertain. Trimming took 3 bases from V and 4 from J, leaving 7 bases between them. Per germline, CDR1 KGHSH and CDR2 LQKENI. The length of the CDR3 is 13 residues. CDR3 in amino acids: CASSPRSNQPQHF. The DNA of the CDR3 is TGTGCCAGCTCACCGAGGTCGAATCAGCCCCAGCATTTT. Variable domain in full (rest from reference TRBV18 and TRBJ1-5): NAGVMQNPRHLVRRRGQEARLRCSPMKGHSHVYWYRQLPEEGLKFMVYLQKENIIDESGMPKERFSAEFPKEGPSILRIQQVVRGDSAAYFCASSPRSNQPQHFGDGTRLSIL.

This clone was seen once. This chain connects TRBV6-2 or TRBV6-3 to TRBJ1-4; no firm D call. The CDR3 contains 14 residues. Deletions cut 2 bases from V and 0 bases from J, with 4 bases between. Per the germline V gene, CDR1 is MNHEY and CDR2 is SVGEGT. CDR3: CASSYRATNEKLFF. DNA of the CDR3: TGTGCCAGCAGTTACCGGGCAACTAATGAAAAACTGTTTTTT.

This chain links TRBV6-5 with TRBJ2-7, with D tentatively TRBD2 (6 bases). V lost 4 bases, J lost 2 bases, and 15 bases lay in between. Looked up from germline, CDR1 is MNHEY and CDR2 is SVGAGI. This CDR3 is built from 15 residues. The CDR3 protein is CASSFTGTGAYEQYF. CDR3 bases: TGTGCCAGCAGTTTCACCGGGACGGGAGCCTACGAGCAGTACTTC.

This chain uses TRBV7-3 with TRBJ1-4; 7 bases are a match to TRBD1. This CDR3 comprises 15 residues. V trimming: 5 bases; J trimming: 7 bases; junction bases outside the gene matches: 10. Germline V gene sequence: CDR1 SGHTA, CDR2 FQGTGA. As DNA, the CDR3 is TGTGCCAGCAGCCGTCCTACCCAGGGGGGTGAAAAACTGTTTTTT. Translating gives CASSRPTQGGEKLFF.

The gene calls are TRBV30 and TRBJ2-1, with 14 bases that match TRBD2. The CDR3 consists of 14 residues. V shed 3 bases, J shed 9 bases, and the junction held 4 bases outside the gene matches. Germline values: CDR1 GTSNPN, CDR2 SVGIG (reference sequence). The DNA for the CDR3 is TGTGCCTGGAGCCCGGGACTAGCGGGAGTTGAGCAGTTCTTC. Translation gives CAWSPGLAGVEQFF.

The chain employs TRBV10-3 and TRBJ1-1, with a tentative D call TRBD1 (5 bases). The CDR3 length is 15 residues. The germline V and J ends were trimmed by 6 bases and 4 bases, with 18 bases remaining between them. Looked up from germline, CDR1 is ENHRY and CDR2 is SYGVKD. CDR3 coding DNA: TGTGCCATCAGCAACTGGGACTCCGTGGCCACTGAAGCTTTCTTT. Translated, it gives CAISNWDSVATEAFF.

Only one count was recorded for this clone. The rearrangement links TRBV6-5 to TRBJ2-2; the D is unclear. V was trimmed by 7 bases and J by 4 bases, leaving 10 bases between them. This CDR3 region has 13 residues. Germline CDR1 and CDR2: MNHEY and SVGAGI. Here the CDR3 DNA reads TGTGCCAGCACCCCAATAGTCACCGGGGAGCTGTTTTTT. Protein sequence: CASTPIVTGELFF.

The chain recombines TRBV6-5 with TRBJ1-6; D gene unclear. The CDR3 length is 14 residues. Looked up from germline, CDR1 is MNHEY and CDR2 is SVGAGI. The germline V and J ends were trimmed by 0 bases and 10 bases, with 10 bases remaining between them. This CDR3 reads CASSYSGGESPLHF. Written as DNA, the CDR3 is TGTGCCAGCAGTTACTCGGGCGGGGAATCACCCCTCCACTTT.

This clone was recorded a few times. The chain couples TRBV3-1 (or the pseudogene TRBV3-2) to TRBJ2-1; 13 nucleotides align to TRBD2. CDR3 length equals 17 residues. V shed 4 bases and J 7 bases; nucleotides not matched to a gene: 10. Per the germline V gene, CDR1 is LGHDT and CDR2 is YNNKEL (reference sequence). The CDR3, as DNA: TGTGCCAGCAGCCCGACTAGCGGGAGGTTGACGGGGAATGAGCAGTTCTTC. Encoded protein: CASSPTSGRLTGNEQFF.

This clone has just one count. The chain has TRBV6-5 and TRBJ2-3, with D perhaps matching TRBD2 (5 bases). The CDR3 spans 15 residues. CDR1 MNHEY and CDR2 SVGAGI come from the germline V gene. V was pared by 6 bases and J by 4 bases, with 17 bases between. The CDR3 bases are TGTGCCAGCAGCCGTGACTACCCCGGGGCAGATACGCAGTATTTT. This codes for CASSRDYPGADTQYF.

This chain connects TRBV5-1 to TRBJ2-3; D perhaps matches TRBD2 (6 bases). The CDR3 sequence is 15 residues long. The germline gives CDR1 SGHRS, CDR2 YFSETQ. Trimming took off 0 bases at V and 5 bases at J, with 13 bases between the two ends. CDR3 amino acids: CASSLDGGPGDTQYF. CDR3 sequence (DNA): TGCGCCAGCAGCTTGGATGGAGGGCCGGGAGATACGCAGTATTTT.

The CDR3 loop is CASSADRAGGYTF. Written as DNA, the CDR3 is TGTGCCAGCAGCGCGGACAGGGCAGGAGGCTACACCTTC. The rearrangement links TRBV28 to TRBJ1-2; 8 positions agree with TRBD1. Germline trimming cut 6 bases from V and 8 bases from J; bases unmatched to any gene: 8. From germline, CDR1 is MDHEN and CDR2 SYDVKM. There are 13 residues in the CDR3.

The chain carries TRBV5-5 and TRBJ2-3, with 8 bases lining up with TRBD2. The V segment lost 0 bases and the J segment 2 bases; nucleotides outside the gene matches: 5. Germline loops: CDR1 SGHKS, CDR2 YYEKEE (reference sequence). The CDR3 runs 16 residues. The CDR3 bases are TGTGCCAGCAGCTTGGTTCCAGCGGGGGTCACAGATACGCAGTATTTT. Amino acid sequence: CASSLVPAGVTDTQYF.

The J gene is TRBJ2-7, the V gene TRBV5-4; 8 bases are shared with TRBD1. The CDR3 has 14 residues. With 4 bases clipped from V and 4 bases from J, the junction kept 7 bases outside the gene matches. The germline gives CDR1 SGHNT, CDR2 YYREEE (reference sequence). Here the CDR3 DNA reads TGTGCCAGCAGCCGAACGGACAGGGATTACGAGCAGTACTTC. This sequence encodes CASSRTDRDYEQYF.

V and J are TRBV5-6 and TRBJ2-3, with 9 positions matching TRBD2. This CDR3 is built from 14 residues. V lost 4 bases and J lost 8; bases outside the gene matches: 8. The germline V gene has CDR1 SGHDT and CDR2 YYEEEE. The CDR3 DNA is TGTGCCAGCAGCACCCTAGCGGGGTTTGGTACGCAGTATTTT. Protein: CASSTLAGFGTQYF.

The gene calls are TRBV9 and TRBJ2-5, with 9 positions matching TRBD2. The CDR3 runs to 14 residues. Per the germline V gene, CDR1 is SGDLS and CDR2 is YYNGEE. V dropped 4 bases and J dropped 3; count of bases not matched to a gene: 4. CDR3 protein: CASSLGLAKETQYF. CDR3 DNA sequence: TGTGCCAGCAGCCTTGGACTAGCGAAAGAGACCCAGTACTTC.

The chain links TRBV6-1 to TRBJ1-2; D is undetermined. CDR1 and CDR2 (germline): MNHNS, SASEGT. The CDR3 contains 13 residues. Trimming cost V 2 bases and J 4 bases, with 8 bases left between them. CDR3 sequence (DNA): TGTGCCAGCAGTGAAAACGGGTTCTATGGCTACACCTTC. This encodes CASSENGFYGYTF.